These 19 T cell receptor beta chains originate from one sample sequenced in a study of Graves' ophthalmopathy and Graves' hyperthyroidism. The TCR beta CDR3 regions underwent amplification from RNA transcripts. First-round RT-PCR with HTBI primers preceded a second-round multiplex PCR. A single record per CDR3 protein comes from TCRdb applying MiXCR to the multiplex PCR reads. In the table there are around 22,000 distinct CDR3 sequences, around 50% of which are singletons. Sequenced sample: peripheral blood. The receptors derive from an adult woman with stable Graves' hyperthyroidism.

The CDR3 spells CAISSAGPQETQYF. CDR3 DNA: TGTGCCATCAGTTCCGCGGGGCCCCAAGAGACCCAGTACTTC. The gene calls are TRBV10-3 and TRBJ2-5, with D possibly being TRBD2 (6 bases). The CDR3 totals 14 residues. CDR1 is ENHRY and CDR2 is SYGVKD in the germline V gene. V was clipped by 5 bases and J by 1 base, with 11 bases between them.

J is TRBJ2-7 and V is TRBV6-4; 8 bases agree with TRBD1. Germline V gene sequence: CDR1 MRHNA, CDR2 SNTAGT. V shed 0 bases and J 0 bases; nucleotides not matched to a gene: 4. This CDR3 is built from 16 residues. CDR3 region: CASSDSTGESSYEQYF. CDR3 nucleotide sequence: TGTGCCAGCAGTGACTCGACAGGGGAGAGCTCCTACGAGCAGTACTTC.

The chain joins TRBV9 to TRBJ1-2, with 11 bases fitting TRBD1. CDR1 is SGDLS, CDR2 YYNGEE, per germline. This CDR3 region has 16 residues. The V gene end was trimmed by 3 bases and the J gene end by 4 bases; junction bases not matched to a gene: 8. The CDR3 loop reads CASSGWTGGAGYGYTF. DNA of the CDR3: TGTGCCAGCAGCGGCTGGACAGGGGGCGCGGGCTATGGCTACACCTTC.

The table lists this clonotype with many counts. This chain links TRBV4-1 with TRBJ2-3, with a possible D match to TRBD2 (6 bases). CDR1 and CDR2 (germline): MGHRA, YSYEKL. Deletions cut 0 bases from V and 4 bases from J, with 14 bases between. The CDR3 has 16 residues. CDR3 amino acids: CASSQEGREVPDTQYF. The CDR3 DNA is TGCGCCAGCAGCCAAGAGGGTAGGGAGGTCCCAGATACGCAGTATTTT.

This clonotype has ten or more counts. The rearrangement links TRBV11-1 to TRBJ2-7; possibly TRBD1 or TRBD2 for D (5 bases each). The CDR3 consists of 15 residues. Germline V gene data show CDR1 as SGHAT and CDR2 as FQDESV (reference sequence). The V end was cut by 3 bases, the J end by 1 base, with 13 bases between. CDR3 in amino acids: CASSFPGSISYEQYF. The DNA for the CDR3 is TGTGCCAGCAGCTTCCCAGGGAGTATTTCCTACGAGCAGTACTTC.

The chain carries TRBV19 and TRBJ2-1; D not certain. Germline CDR1 is LNHDA and CDR2 is SQIVND (reference sequence). The V end was cut by 3 bases, the J end by 6 bases, with 9 bases between. The CDR3 extends over 13 amino acids. This CDR3 reads CASSISDANEQFF. The CDR3 DNA is TGTGCCAGTAGTATCTCGGATGCCAATGAGCAGTTCTTC.

The chain joins TRBV7-6 to TRBJ2-1; 13 nucleotides align to TRBD2. From germline, CDR1 is SGHVS and CDR2 FNYEAQ. The CDR3 extends over 14 amino acids. V shed 5 bases and J 10 bases; nucleotides not matched to a gene: 5. This CDR3 reads CASSKPLAGGEQFF. The CDR3 DNA is TGTGCCAGCAGCAAACCACTAGCGGGAGGGGAGCAGTTCTTC.

The V and J genes are TRBV9 and TRBJ2-1, with 7 bases aligning to TRBD1. Losses at the gene ends were 2 bases for V and 12 bases for J; bases not matched to a gene: 20. Germline V gives CDR1 SGDLS, CDR2 YYNGEE. This CDR3 spans 17 amino acids. The DNA for the CDR3 is TGTGCCAGCAGCGTTGGTCCTCCCGGACAGGCCACAGATACGCAGTTCTTC. It codes for CASSVGPPGQATDTQFF. Full variable domain (remainder filled in from reference TRBV9 and TRBJ2-1): DSGVTQTPKHLITATGQRVTLRCSPRSGDLSVYWYQQSLDQGLQFLIQYYNGEERAKGNILERFSAQQFPDLHSELNLSSLELGDSALYFCASSVGPPGQATDTQFFGPGTRLTVL.

This clonotype was recorded at least ten times. This chain uses TRBV30 with TRBJ2-7, with no clear D. The V and J ends lost 0 bases and 2 bases respectively, with 14 bases between them. The V gene's germline CDR1 is GTSNPN and CDR2 SVGIG (reference sequence). The CDR3 extends over 15 amino acids. CDR3 sequence reads: CAWSVGAYETYEQYF. The CDR3 nucleotides are TGTGCCTGGAGTGTAGGAGCGTACGAGACCTACGAGCAGTACTTC.

To note about this clonotype: One end of the junction varies from germline; a read error may be responsible. The V and J genes are TRBV4-2 and TRBJ1-5; D unclear. Germline V gives CDR1 LGHNA, CDR2 YNFKEQ. The CDR3 has 16 residues. CDR3 in amino acids: CASSQGAAERIQPHHF. The CDR3 DNA follows: TGTGCCAGCAGCCAAGGGGCAGCAGAGAGGATTCAGCCCCACCATTTT.

The sample holds many counts of this clonotype. Being one base from a much bigger clone, this may be a read error. The J gene is TRBJ2-7, the V gene TRBV30, with unresolved D. The CDR3 runs 10 residues. Germline V CDR1 and CDR2: GTSNPN, SVGIG (reference sequence). The V end was cut by 7 bases, the J end by 5 bases, with 9 bases between. CDR3 sequence reads: CASLAHEQYF. CDR3 nucleotide sequence: TGTGCCTCACTCGCTCACGAGCAGTACTTC.

V gene TRBV11-2 combines with J gene TRBJ2-2; D is unclear. The CDR3 sequence is 13 residues long. The germline V gene has CDR1 SGHAT and CDR2 FQNNGV. Trimming took 2 bases from V and 6 from J, leaving 7 bases between them. The CDR3 bases are TGTGCCAGCAGCTTACTAGGGTCCGGGGAGCTGTTTTTT. Residues: CASSLLGSGELFF.

This clonotype has a count of ten or more. The V and J genes are TRBV20-1 and TRBJ2-1; tentatively, D is TRBD2 (6 bases). The germline CDR1 and CDR2 sequences are DFQATT and SNEGSKA (reference sequence). V was pared by 0 bases and J by 6 bases, with 15 bases between. The CDR3 consists of 15 residues. CDR3 sequence reads: CSARELGGNLNEQFF. The CDR3 nucleotides are TGCAGTGCTAGAGAGCTGGGAGGCAACCTCAATGAGCAGTTCTTC.

This clonotype qualifies as medium-sized (0.01 to 0.1%). The chain carries TRBV19 and TRBJ1-5; no firm D call. Trimming removed 1 base from V and 7 bases from J, with 5 bases in between. Germline values: CDR1 LNHDA, CDR2 SQIVND (reference sequence). CDR3 size: 12 residues. CDR3 DNA sequence: TGTGCCAGTAGTATAGGAGGGCAGCCCCAGCATTTT. Protein: CASSIGGQPQHF.

This clonotype was detected ten times or more. CDR3 residues: CASSKATNEKLFF. CDR3 DNA: TGTGCCAGTTCGAAGGCAACTAATGAAAAACTGTTTTTT. The chain recombines TRBV6-6 with TRBJ1-4; the D is unclear. V was clipped by 9 bases and J by 0 bases, with 8 bases between them. CDR1 and CDR2 (germline): MNHNY, SVGAGI (reference sequence). This CDR3 is built from 13 residues.

Within the sample, this clonotype is medium-sized. The chain carries TRBV2 and TRBJ2-3; 11 bases fit TRBD2. Germline assignment: CDR1 SNHLY and CDR2 FYNNEI. V was clipped by 2 bases and J by 8 bases; unmatched bases: 9. The CDR3 extends over 16 amino acids. This CDR3 reads CASSELPSGRLATQYF. The CDR3 nucleotides are TGTGCCAGCAGTGAACTCCCTAGCGGGAGGTTGGCTACGCAGTATTTT.

This clonotype was seen once. Here the CDR3 DNA reads TGTGCCAGCAGAGCGGGAGGGACCACAGATACGCAGTTCTTC. This codes for CASRAGGTTDTQFF. The gene calls are TRBV9 and TRBJ2-1, with 10 bases lining up with TRBD2. The CDR3 extends over 14 amino acids. The junction had 11 bases not matched to a gene; V was cut back by 5 bases and J by 12 bases. Germline V CDR1 and CDR2: SGDLS, YYNGEE.

This clonotype was seen only a few times. The chain links TRBV5-5 to TRBJ2-1, with a weak D call TRBD1 (5 bases). The CDR3 is 12 amino acids. Germline V CDR1 and CDR2: SGHKS, YYEKEE (reference sequence). Trimming removed 1 base at V and 9 bases at J, with 8 bases between. The CDR3 reads CASSLYDSEQFF. DNA for the CDR3: TGTGCCAGCAGCTTGTATGACAGTGAGCAGTTCTTC.

The chain recombines TRBV7-9 with TRBJ2-7, with 8 bases fitting TRBD1. The CDR3 is made up of 14 amino acids. Germline CDR1 reads SEHNR; CDR2 reads FQNEAQ (reference sequence). Unmatched junction bases numbered 7, after V lost 5 bases and J lost 4 bases. CDR3 nucleotides: TGTGCCAGCAGCCTAAGGACAGGGCTGTACGAGCAGTACTTC. Its translation is CASSLRTGLYEQYF.